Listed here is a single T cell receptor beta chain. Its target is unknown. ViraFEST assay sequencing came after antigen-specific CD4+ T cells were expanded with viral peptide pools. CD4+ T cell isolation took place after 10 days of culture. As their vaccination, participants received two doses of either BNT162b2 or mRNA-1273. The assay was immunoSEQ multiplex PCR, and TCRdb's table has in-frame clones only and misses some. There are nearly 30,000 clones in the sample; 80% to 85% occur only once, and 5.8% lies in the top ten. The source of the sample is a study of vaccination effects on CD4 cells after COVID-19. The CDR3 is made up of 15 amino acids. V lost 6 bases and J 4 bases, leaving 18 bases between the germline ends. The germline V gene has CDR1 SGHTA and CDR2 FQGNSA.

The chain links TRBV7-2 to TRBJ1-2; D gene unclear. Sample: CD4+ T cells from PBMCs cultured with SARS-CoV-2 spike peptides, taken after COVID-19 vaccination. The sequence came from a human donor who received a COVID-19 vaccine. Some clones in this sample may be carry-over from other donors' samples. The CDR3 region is CASSWSDPRIYGYTF. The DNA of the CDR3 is TGTGCCAGCAGTTGGTCGGACCCCAGAATCTATGGCTACACCTTC. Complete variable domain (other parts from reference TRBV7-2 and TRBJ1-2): GAGVSQSPSNKVTEKGKDVELRCDPISGHTALYWYRQSLGQGLEFLIYFQGNSAPDKSGLPSDRFSAERTGGSVSTLTIQRTQQEDSAVYLCASSWSDPRIYGYTFGSGTRLTVV.